A single sample is the source of the 30 T cell receptor beta chains below, sequenced in a study of T cells in Graves' hyperthyroidism and ophthalmopathy. Amplified TCR beta CDR3 regions came from RNA transcripts. HTBI primers were used for first-round RT-PCR of the TCR CDR3. TCRdb reprocessed the multiplex PCR reads via MiXCR and lists one record per CDR3 protein. The table includes 93,000 or so distinct CDR3 sequences, approximately 48% detected once. The sequencing input was blood. The receptors derive from a man in his forties or fifties with Graves' hyperthyroidism.

Only one count was recorded for this clonotype. Because the CDR3's place on the DNA is in doubt, the DNA is left out and the CDR3 is given as listed by TCRdb. This sequence joins TRBV29-1 and TRBJ2-1; the table assigns TRBD1, which was not confirmed against the DNA. The CDR3 spans 17 residues, counting both ends. Germline lookup yields CDR1 SQVTM and CDR2 ANQGSEA. CDR3 sequence: CSVEICASSTQGNEQFF.

This clonotype was picked up many times. The rearrangement joins TRBV20-1 to TRBJ2-2, with 8 bases that match TRBD1. Germline lookup yields CDR1 DFQATT and CDR2 SNEGSKA (reference sequence). CDR3 length: 16 residues. V trimming: 5 bases; J trimming: 3 bases; junction bases outside the gene matches: 11. The CDR3 DNA follows: TGCAGTGCTCCTCAACTAGGACAGGGATACACCGGGGAGCTGTTTTTT. Protein: CSAPQLGQGYTGELFF.

The chain links TRBV20-1 to TRBJ2-7; 16 nucleotides agree with TRBD2. This CDR3 is 16 amino acids long. Unmatched junction bases numbered 13, after V lost 3 bases and J lost 11 bases. Germline assignment: CDR1 DFQATT and CDR2 SNEGSKA (reference sequence). The CDR3: CSASSGTSGGAYQEYF. CDR3 in DNA: TGCAGTGCTAGCTCCGGGACTAGCGGGGGGGCCTACCAGGAGTACTTC.

This clonotype was seen repeatedly, ten times or more. The V call is TRBV5-1, the J call TRBJ2-2; 13 bases map to TRBD2. Per germline, CDR1 SGHRS and CDR2 YFSETQ. The CDR3 contains 18 residues. After removal of 5 bases from V and 4 bases from J, the junction contained 11 bases not matched to a gene. The CDR3, as DNA: TGCGCCAGCAGTCCCTGGACTAGCGGGAGTCCGGGCACCGGGGAGCTGTTTTTT. It encodes CASSPWTSGSPGTGELFF.

This clonotype was seen many times. The chain has TRBV6-1 and TRBJ1-5; TRBD1 aligns across 7 bases. From germline, CDR1 is MNHNS and CDR2 SASEGT. Trimming at V came to 2 bases and at J to 2 bases, leaving 6 bases not matched to a gene. There are 16 residues in the CDR3. CDR3: CASSENRGFGNQPQHF. The CDR3 coding sequence is TGTGCCAGCAGTGAAAACAGGGGATTCGGCAATCAGCCCCAGCATTTT.

The J gene is TRBJ2-6, the V gene TRBV7-9, with no clear D. CDR3 length: 17 amino acids. The germline CDR1 and CDR2 sequences are SEHNR and FQNEAQ (reference sequence). The V and J ends lost 11 bases and 0 bases respectively, with 20 bases between them. The CDR3 protein is CAWSEGFFGSGANVLTF. The CDR3 DNA is TGTGCCTGGAGTGAAGGCTTTTTCGGCTCTGGGGCCAACGTCCTGACTTTC.

This clonotype was picked up many times. No conserved phenylalanine or tryptophan ends this CDR3, so it is likely a read error. The chain employs TRBV20-1 and TRBJ1-1, with TRBD1 matching over 9 bases. The CDR3 covers 15 residues. V was clipped by 5 bases and J by 0 bases; unmatched bases: 7. CDR1 DFQATT and CDR2 SNEGSKA come from the germline V gene (reference sequence). The CDR3 region is CSAGTGFFMNTEAFS. CDR3 sequence (DNA): TGCAGTGCTGGGACAGGGTTTTTTATGAACACTGAAGCTTTCTCT.

Concerning this clonotype: The CDR3 does not end in the conserved phenylalanine or tryptophan, so this is likely a read error. This rearrangement joins TRBV7-2 to TRBJ1-5; 8 bases match TRBD1. The germline V gene has CDR1 SGHTA and CDR2 FQGNSA. V dropped 8 bases and J dropped 7; count of bases not matched to a gene: 7. The CDR3 sequence is 13 residues long. The CDR3, as DNA: TGTGCCAGCGGCTCCCAGGGGGCACAGCCCCAGCATCTT. Amino acid sequence: CASGSQGAQPQHL.

V usage is TRBV20-1 and J usage is TRBJ2-3; TRBD2 aligns across 8 bases. Germline V gives CDR1 DFQATT, CDR2 SNEGSKA (reference sequence). The ends lost 1 base at V and 2 bases at J; junction bases unmatched: 5. This CDR3 spans 15 amino acids. CDR3 amino acids: CSARGGGSNTDTQYF. CDR3 coding DNA: TGCAGTGCTAGAGGCGGGGGGTCGAACACAGATACGCAGTATTTT.

This clonotype turned up a few times. The rearrangement links TRBV6-1 to TRBJ1-2; tentatively, D is TRBD1 (5 bases). The CDR3 contains 15 residues. Germline CDR1 MNHNS, CDR2 SASEGT. Trimming cost V 6 bases and J 7 bases, with 21 bases left between them. CDR3 nucleotides: TGTGCCAGCAGCCAGGCCGGGGGAGCTACTTTTGGCTACACCTTC. Translated: CASSQAGGATFGYTF.

There are many counts of this clonotype. One junction end does not reproduce the germline sequence, and a read error may be involved. V usage is TRBV7-9 and J usage is TRBJ1-4; TRBD1 matches at 8 bases. Germline V gives CDR1 SEHNR, CDR2 FQNEAQ (reference sequence). The CDR3 has 14 residues. CDR3 nucleotides: TGTGCCAGCAGCCCGACAGGGGACTATGAAAAACTGGTTTTT. It specifies CASSPTGDYEKLVF. Full variable domain (rest looked up from reference TRBV7-9 and TRBJ1-4): DTGVSQNPRHKITKRGQNVTFRCDPISEHNRLYWYRQTLGQGPEFLTYFQNEAQLEKSRLLSDRFSAERPKGSFSTLEIQRTEQGDSAMYLCASSPTGDYEKLVFGSGTQLSVL.

As regards this clonotype: An end of the junction does not agree with germline; a read error may underlie this. The chain combines TRBV7-2 with TRBJ1-5; possible D gene TRBD1, 6 bases. Germline V lookup: CDR1 SGHTA, CDR2 FQGNSA. The CDR3 contains 14 residues. Here the CDR3 DNA reads TGTGCCGGCAGCTTAGCATATATGGGACACACCCAGCATTTT. This codes for CAGSLAYMGHTQHF.

This chain links TRBV7-2 with TRBJ2-3, with D tentatively TRBD1 (5 bases). V lost 5 bases and J lost 6, with 21 bases in between. The CDR3 totals 16 residues. CDR1 and CDR2 (germline): SGHTA, FQGNSA. The CDR3 sequence is CASSPNPYGAADTQYF. Here the CDR3 DNA reads TGTGCCAGCAGCCCAAATCCCTATGGGGCCGCCGATACGCAGTATTTT.

Many counts were recorded for this clonotype. The chain recombines TRBV4-1 with TRBJ2-1; D remains unclear. CDR3 length equals 12 residues. Trimming took off 0 bases at V and 6 bases at J, with 3 bases between the two ends. CDR1 is MGHRA and CDR2 is YSYEKL in the germline V gene. CDR3 DNA: TGCGCCAGCAGCCAAGATGCCAATGAGCAGTTCTTC. Translation gives CASSQDANEQFF.

This chain connects TRBV7-2 to TRBJ2-1; TRBD2 agrees at 13 bases. The CDR3 has 17 residues. V trimming: 5 bases; J trimming: 4 bases; junction bases outside the gene matches: 8. CDR1 and CDR2 from the germline V gene are SGHTA and FQGNSA. This CDR3 is CASSLPTSGGTYNEQFF. The CDR3 coding sequence is TGTGCCAGCAGCCTACCGACTAGCGGGGGGACGTACAATGAGCAGTTCTTC.

This clonotype was found many times. The chain uses TRBV5-1 and TRBJ1-3, with D hard to call. V shed 4 bases and J shed 2 bases, with 13 bases lying between them. The germline V gene encodes CDR1 SGHRS and CDR2 YFSETQ. CDR3 length: 15 residues. The CDR3, as DNA: TGCGCCAGCAGCCCGGGCTGGGAGACTGGAAACACCATATATTTT. Translating it yields CASSPGWETGNTIYF.

This CDR3 reads CASSLDRDEQYF. In DNA form, the CDR3 reads TGTGCCAGCAGCTTAGACCGCGACGAGCAGTACTTC. J is TRBJ2-7 and V is TRBV7-9, with unresolved D. This CDR3 is built from 12 residues. Trimming took 1 base from V and 5 from J, leaving 6 bases between them. The germline gives CDR1 SEHNR, CDR2 FQNEAQ (reference sequence).

A remark on this clonotype: Germline is not matched at one junction end, which may reflect a read error. This chain joins TRBV2 and TRBJ2-2, with 9 bases lining up with TRBD2. The CDR3 has 16 amino acids. From germline, CDR1 is SNHLY and CDR2 FYNNEI. CDR3 in amino acids: CASSGLAGSNTGELFF. For the CDR3, the DNA is TGTGCCAGCAGTGGGCTAGCGGGGTCGAACACCGGGGAGTTGTTTTTT. The variable domain in full, with the rest retrieved from reference TRBV2 and TRBJ2-2, is EPEVTQTPSHQVTQMGQEVILRCVPISNHLYFYWYRQILGQKVEFLVSFYNNEISEKSEIFDDQFSVERPDGSNFTLKIRSTKLEDSAMYFCASSGLAGSNTGELFFGEGSRLTVL.

The J gene is TRBJ1-2, the V gene TRBV20-1, with D perhaps TRBD1 (6 bases). CDR1 DFQATT and CDR2 SNEGSKA come from the germline V gene (reference sequence). V was clipped by 3 bases and J by 8 bases, with 10 bases between them. The CDR3 is 11 amino acids. The CDR3 nucleotides read TGCAGTGCTAGGGGGGCGGGCGGCTACACCTTC. This sequence encodes CSARGAGGYTF.

The chain employs TRBV20-1 and TRBJ2-1, with 8 bases that match TRBD2. The CDR3 has 15 amino acids. The J segment lost 3 bases and the V segment lost 3 bases, leaving 7 bases of the junction unmatched. Germline V CDR1 and CDR2: DFQATT, SNEGSKA (reference sequence). The CDR3 loop is CSARGVSGDYNEQFF. The CDR3 DNA reads TGCAGTGCTAGGGGGGTTAGCGGGGACTACAATGAGCAGTTCTTC.

In its sample, this clonotype was seen many times. J is TRBJ2-2 and V is TRBV29-1; D is undetermined. Germline V lookup: CDR1 SQVTM, CDR2 ANQGSEA. The CDR3 consists of 12 residues. V lost 2 bases, J lost 1 base, and 2 bases lay in between. CDR3 loop: CSVEKNTGELFF. For the CDR3, the DNA is TGCAGCGTTGAAAAGAACACCGGGGAGCTGTTTTTT.

Ten or more counts support this clonotype. The rearrangement joins TRBV4-1 to TRBJ1-1, with 8 bases lining up with TRBD1. Germline V gene lookup returns CDR1 MGHRA and CDR2 YSYEKL. The J segment lost 1 base and the V segment lost 4 bases, leaving 5 bases of the junction unmatched. CDR3 size: 15 residues. The CDR3 nucleotides read TGCGCCAGCAGCCGGTATGGGACAGGGAACACTGAAGCTTTCTTT. Its protein product is CASSRYGTGNTEAFF.

This clonotype was detected a few times. V gene TRBV19 combines with J gene TRBJ2-7; 9 nucleotides line up with TRBD1. V lost 6 bases to trimming and J lost 4 bases; unmatched junction nucleotides: 7. This CDR3 is 14 amino acids long. CDR1 and CDR2 (germline): LNHDA, SQIVND (reference sequence). In DNA form, the CDR3 reads TGTGCCAGTAGCCCCGGGACAGGGAGGTACGAGCAGTACTTC. Its protein product is CASSPGTGRYEQYF. Complete variable domain (other parts from reference TRBV19 and TRBJ2-7): DGGITQSPKYLFRKEGQNVTLSCEQNLNHDAMYWYRQDPGQGLRLIYYSQIVNDFQKGDIAEGYSVSREKKESFPLTVTSAQKNPTAFYLCASSPGTGRYEQYFGPGTRLTVT.

The chain has TRBV29-1 and TRBJ1-5; D unclear. With 3 bases removed from V and 11 bases from J, the gap between germline ends came to 5 bases. This CDR3 has 9 amino acids. In germline, CDR1 is SQVTM, CDR2 ANQGSEA. The CDR3 loop reads CSVDETQHF. CDR3 sequence (DNA): TGCAGCGTTGATGAGACCCAGCATTTT. The full variable domain, rest sourced from reference TRBV29-1 and TRBJ1-5, is SAVISQKPSRDICQRGTSLTIQCQVDSQVTMMFWYRQQPGQSLTLIATANQGSEATYESGFVIDKFPISRPNLTFSTLTVSNMSPEDSSIYLCSVDETQHFGDGTRLSIL.

The V gene is TRBV4-1, the J gene TRBJ2-3; 8 bases map to TRBD2. The V segment lost 0 bases and the J segment 0 bases; nucleotides outside the gene matches: 8. The CDR3 covers 18 residues. Germline V gives CDR1 MGHRA, CDR2 YSYEKL. CDR3 sequence reads: CASSQDRVSGKSTDTQYF. In DNA form, the CDR3 reads TGCGCCAGCAGCCAAGATCGGGTTAGCGGGAAGAGCACAGATACGCAGTATTTT.

At least ten counts were recorded for this clonotype. This rearrangement joins TRBV10-1 to TRBJ2-3; 12 nucleotides align to TRBD2. The ends lost 8 bases at V and 3 bases at J; junction bases unmatched: 3. The CDR3 runs to 14 residues. Germline V CDR1 and CDR2: WNHNN, SYGVQD (reference sequence). CDR3 residues: CASSSGGATDTQYF. The CDR3 coding sequence is TGCGCCAGCTCTAGCGGGGGGGCAACAGATACGCAGTATTTT.

J is TRBJ2-7 and V is TRBV2, with 10 bases matching TRBD1. The junction had 4 bases not matched to a gene; V was cut back by 4 bases and J by 4 bases. Germline CDR1 reads SNHLY; CDR2 reads FYNNEI. The CDR3 length is 14 residues. The CDR3 reads CASSGDRGEYEQYF. The DNA of the CDR3 is TGTGCCAGCAGTGGGGACAGGGGAGAGTACGAGCAGTACTTC.

This clonotype was counted ten times or more. This chain links TRBV29-1 with TRBJ1-1; D unresolved. In germline, CDR1 is SQVTM, CDR2 ANQGSEA. CDR3 size: 11 residues. V lost 1 base and J lost 4, with 4 bases in between. As DNA, the CDR3 is TGCAGCGTTGAAGGGGGCACTGAAGCTTTCTTT. This gives the protein CSVEGGTEAFF.

In its sample, this clonotype was seen many times. The chain has TRBV4-2 and TRBJ2-6; D might be TRBD2 (5 bases). Germline V gene lookup returns CDR1 LGHNA and CDR2 YNFKEQ. V lost 2 bases and J lost 4, with 12 bases in between. This CDR3 is built from 16 residues. The DNA for the CDR3 is TGTGCCAGCAGCCAACCCGAGGGTGGAGGGGCCAACGTCCTGACTTTC. Its translation is CASSQPEGGGANVLTF.

This clonotype was picked up one time. The genes are TRBV15 and TRBJ2-6, with D maybe TRBD2 (5 bases). The CDR3 contains 12 residues. V was pared by 5 bases and J by 9 bases, with 8 bases between. Germline V gives CDR1 LNHNV, CDR2 YYDKDF (reference sequence). CDR3 in DNA: TGTGCCACCAGCTCCCGGGACAACGTCCTGACTTTC. Protein sequence: CATSSRDNVLTF.